This note documents a single T cell receptor beta chain sequence. These data originate in a study of blood T cell repertoires in COVID-19. Study information: COVID-19 samples from acute and convalescent phases originated in the United States, Italy and Spain.

The table came from immunoSEQ multiplex PCR; TCRdb's copy has only in-frame clones and leaves some out. The repertoire holds roughly 170,000 clones, with less than 85% as singletons. The sample was peripheral blood. The TCR comes from a woman of 80 years or more with acute or convalescent COVID-19.

CDR3 bases: TGTGCCACCAGCAGAGACCACAGGGGACCCGGGGAGCTGTTTTTT. Encoded protein: CATSRDHRGPGELFF. The rearrangement uses TRBV15 and TRBJ2-2; 7 positions agree with TRBD1. V lost 0 bases to trimming and J lost 6 bases; unmatched junction nucleotides: 4. Germline CDR1 LNHNV, CDR2 YYDKDF (reference sequence). This CDR3 contains 15 residues.